This T cell receptor beta chain was recorded in a study of shared clonotypes between healthy human individuals. Whole-study context: Each donor had three CD4 naive, three CD4 memory, two CD8 naive and one CD8 memory plate. Overall study results and limits: Four donors shared 5% to 5.5% of their naive CD4 clonotypes.

It was 200 to 250 ng DNA, 30,000 or so T cell genomes, that sorted-subset replicate PCRs used. Profiled with immunoSEQ multiplex PCR; TCRdb holds only in-frame clones, not every one. The data contain 1.5 million to 2.5 million clones, approximately 95% of them singletons. With respect to this clone: The antigen remains unidentified.

Germline V lookup: CDR1 SGHTA, CDR2 FQGNSA. This CDR3 has 15 amino acids. Trimming pared 0 bases from V and 4 bases from J, leaving 13 bases between. CD45RO-negative, CCR7-selected cells formed the naive CD8 fraction, which excluded terminally differentiated effector memory CD45RA+ cells. V and J are TRBV7-2 and TRBJ2-7; D may match TRBD1 or TRBD2 (6 bases each). The source of this sequence is a man between 18 and 35 years old in good health. The sample was naive CD8+ T cells sorted from blood. The chain's CDR3 is CASSLAEQGGYEQYF. For the CDR3, the DNA is TGTGCCAGCAGCTTAGCGGAACAGGGAGGATACGAGCAGTACTTC.